One sample yielded the 17 T cell receptor beta chains listed below, sequenced in a study of blood T cell repertoires in COVID-19. Assay: immunoSEQ multiplex PCR; the TCRdb copy retains only in-frame clones and omits some. The data hold about 140,000 clones, with around nine tenths observed a single time. Input material: peripheral blood. Every receptor here comes from a human donor in a cohort sampled during active COVID-19.

This clone appeared a few times. CDR3 sequence (DNA): TGTGCTAGTGGTTTGGCAATTTCCGGGACAGGATATGGCTACACCTTC. It specifies CASGLAISGTGYGYTF. The gene calls are TRBV12-5 and TRBJ1-2; 8 bases align to TRBD1. This CDR3 is 16 amino acids long. V dropped 1 base and J dropped 5; count of bases not matched to a gene: 9. The germline gives CDR1 LGHNT, CDR2 FRNRAP.

The chain couples TRBV13 to TRBJ2-6; the match to TRBD1 covers 7 bases. J was trimmed by 4 bases and V by 5 bases; bases with no gene match: 17. CDR3 length: 19 amino acids. Germline-derived CDR1 and CDR2 are PRHDT and FYEKMQ (reference sequence). The CDR3 bases are TGTGCCAGCAGCCCCCAGGGGGATCTCCTCTCTCTCGGGGCCAACGTCCTGACTTTC. Translated, it gives CASSPQGDLLSLGANVLTF.

The CDR3 sequence: CASSTTGNTGAEAFF. The CDR3 coding sequence is TGTGCCAGCAGCACAACAGGGAACACTGGGGCTGAAGCTTTCTTT. The chain uses TRBV5-6 and TRBJ1-1; TRBD1 might be the D (6 bases). The CDR3 is 15 amino acids. Deletions cut 4 bases from V and 6 bases from J, with 19 bases between. Germline CDR1 is SGHDT and CDR2 is YYEEEE.

This chain connects TRBV27 to TRBJ2-1; 7 positions agree with TRBD2. Germline CDR1 is MNHEY and CDR2 is SMNVEV (reference sequence). This CDR3 is 14 amino acids long. V shed 3 bases and J 10 bases; nucleotides not matched to a gene: 9. The CDR3 loop reads CASSFGGSSQEQFF. The CDR3 DNA reads as TGTGCCAGCAGTTTCGGCGGGAGTTCACAAGAGCAGTTCTTC.

The CDR3 spells CASKSDRTAREQYF. CDR3 coding DNA: TGTGCCAGCAAGTCGGACAGGACTGCTAGGGAGCAGTACTTC. V gene TRBV2 combines with J gene TRBJ2-7, with 7 bases lining up with TRBD1. The ends lost 7 bases at V and 7 bases at J; junction bases unmatched: 13. CDR3 length: 14 amino acids. CDR1 is SNHLY, CDR2 FYNNEI, per germline.

The chain is built from TRBV4-1 and TRBJ2-5; unclear D gene. Trimming pared 1 base from V and 5 bases from J, leaving 5 bases between. The length of the CDR3 is 12 residues. Per the germline V gene, CDR1 is MGHRA and CDR2 is YSYEKL. The CDR3 region is CASSQVRETQYF. In nucleotides, the CDR3 is TGCGCCAGCAGCCAAGTGAGGGAGACCCAGTACTTC.

The chain links TRBV7-9 to TRBJ2-1; 7 bases match TRBD2. The CDR3 loop spans 14 amino acids. Germline values: CDR1 SEHNR, CDR2 FQNEAQ (reference sequence). The V segment lost 0 bases and the J segment 4 bases; nucleotides outside the gene matches: 0. Here the CDR3 reads CASSLAGGYNEQFF. DNA for the CDR3: TGTGCCAGCAGCTTAGCGGGAGGGTACAATGAGCAGTTCTTC.

The table lists this clone with a few counts. CDR3 nucleotide sequence: TGTGCCAGCAGCTCCTTAGCGGGACTCCCCTACAATGAGCAGTTCTTC. As protein: CASSSLAGLPYNEQFF. V usage is TRBV14 and J usage is TRBJ2-1; 8 bases are shared with TRBD2. Looked up from germline, CDR1 is SGHDN and CDR2 is FVKESK. Trimming cost V 5 bases and J 2 bases; bases outside gene matches: 8. CDR3 length: 16 amino acids.

The chain joins TRBV4-2 to TRBJ2-2; D is ambiguous. Deletions cut 2 bases from V and 8 bases from J, with 6 bases between. The CDR3 is made up of 12 amino acids. Germline CDR1 and CDR2: LGHNA and YNFKEQ. This chain's CDR3 is CASSQCAGELFF. CDR3 bases: TGTGCCAGCAGCCAATGCGCGGGGGAGCTGTTTTTT.

This chain uses TRBV7-9 with TRBJ2-2, with D perhaps matching TRBD2 (6 bases). CDR3 size: 15 residues. The V gene lost 3 bases and the J gene lost 5 bases, with 13 bases spanning the gap. In germline, CDR1 is SEHNR, CDR2 FQNEAQ (reference sequence). The DNA for the CDR3 is TGTGCCAGCAGCTTTGGAGGGATCGGTACCGGGGAGCTGTTTTTT. This gives the protein CASSFGGIGTGELFF.

J is TRBJ1-1 and V is TRBV7-3; TRBD1 might be the D (6 bases). V was trimmed by 2 bases and J by 5 bases, leaving 12 bases between them. The CDR3 sequence is 14 residues long. Germline CDR1 reads SGHTA; CDR2 reads FQGTGA. This chain's CDR3 is CASSLQGQGTEAFF. CDR3 DNA sequence: TGTGCCAGCAGCTTACAGGGGCAGGGGACTGAAGCTTTCTTT. Together with reference TRBV7-3 and TRBJ1-1, the CDR3 gives the full variable domain: GAGVSQTPSNKVTEKGKYVELRCDPISGHTALYWYRQSLGQGPEFLIYFQGTGAADDSGLPNDRFFAVRPEGSVSTLKIQRTERGDSAVYLCASSLQGQGTEAFFGQGTRLTVV.

This rearrangement joins TRBV28 to TRBJ1-5; TRBD1 matches at 7 bases. Germline CDR1 reads MDHEN; CDR2 reads SYDVKM. CDR3 length: 15 amino acids. V shed 5 bases and J 4 bases; nucleotides not matched to a gene: 8. The CDR3 here is CASSEQGPSNQPQHF. The CDR3 DNA is TGTGCCAGCAGTGAACAGGGGCCCTCTAATCAGCCCCAGCATTTT.

The chain employs TRBV5-1 and TRBJ2-3; 7 nucleotides match TRBD2. V shed 2 bases, J shed 6 bases, and the junction held 6 bases outside the gene matches. The CDR3 length is 14 residues. Germline V lookup: CDR1 SGHRS, CDR2 YFSETQ. The CDR3 bases are TGCGCCAGCAGCTTCTCGCGGGAGAGGGATACGCAGTATTTT. It translates to CASSFSRERDTQYF.

This chain connects TRBV18 to TRBJ1-2, with D possibly matching TRBD1 (5 bases). Germline V gene sequence: CDR1 KGHSH, CDR2 LQKENI. Trimming pared 5 bases from V and 5 bases from J, leaving 15 bases between. The CDR3 loop spans 14 amino acids. CDR3 in amino acids: CASSNLQEGYGYTF. The CDR3 DNA reads TGTGCCAGCTCAAACCTACAGGAAGGATATGGCTACACCTTC.

The rearrangement links TRBV11-2 to TRBJ2-7, with 10 nucleotides matching TRBD2. The J segment lost 7 bases and the V segment lost 1 base, leaving 7 bases of the junction unmatched. Germline CDR1 is SGHAT and CDR2 is FQNNGV. This CDR3 contains 15 residues. CDR3 DNA sequence: TGTGCCAGCAGCTTAGGCCTAGCGGGAGTCGGGGAGCAGTACTTC. It translates to CASSLGLAGVGEQYF.

In DNA, the CDR3 is TGCAGCGTGTGGACAGGGAGCGAGCAGTACTTC. Protein product: CSVWTGSEQYF. V gene TRBV29-1 combines with J gene TRBJ2-7; 8 bases line up with TRBD1. V lost 6 bases to trimming and J lost 6 bases; unmatched junction nucleotides: 4. The CDR3 length is 11 residues. Germline CDR1 SQVTM, CDR2 ANQGSEA.

Of note for this clone: A much larger clonotype is one base distant, so this may be a read error. V is TRBV4-2 and J is TRBJ1-2, with TRBD1 identical over 7 bases. CDR1 and CDR2 (germline): LGHNA, YNFKEQ. V was clipped by 3 bases and J by 4 bases; unmatched bases: 8. The CDR3 length is 15 residues. CDR3 loop: CASSQDRRQFYGYTF. DNA of the CDR3: TGTGCCAGCAGCCAGGACAGGAGGCAGTTCTATGGCTACACCTTC.